Each of the 18 T cell receptor beta chains below was sequenced from the same sample in a study of blood T cell repertoires in COVID-19. Sequenced by immunoSEQ multiplex PCR; TCRdb stores in-frame clones only, minus some. The sample has over 100,000 clones, approximately 82% seen once. Sequencing used peripheral blood. Receptor source: a man in his 60s with active or convalescent COVID-19.

V gene TRBV15 combines with J gene TRBJ2-7; 8 positions match TRBD1. The CDR3 is 14 residues long. Germline V gene data show CDR1 as LNHNV and CDR2 as YYDKDF (reference sequence). The J segment lost 5 bases and the V segment lost 3 bases, leaving 6 bases of the junction unmatched. The CDR3 bases are TGTGCCACCAGCAGCAGGACAGGGCATAACGAGCAGTACGTC. Translating it yields CATSSRTGHNEQYV.

J is TRBJ1-2 and V is TRBV5-6; 9 bases agree with TRBD1. J was trimmed by 0 bases and V by 1 base; bases with no gene match: 7. Germline V gives CDR1 SGHDT, CDR2 YYEEEE. The CDR3 is 17 amino acids. This CDR3 reads CASSLRTGAYPNYGYTF. CDR3 DNA: TGTGCCAGCAGCTTGCGGACAGGGGCCTATCCTAACTATGGCTACACCTTC.

The V and J genes are TRBV5-4 and TRBJ2-2; 8 bases agree with TRBD1. The V segment lost 4 bases and the J segment 4 bases; nucleotides outside the gene matches: 9. The germline gives CDR1 SGHNT, CDR2 YYREEE (reference sequence). CDR3 length: 16 residues. This chain's CDR3 is CASSKRQGISTGELFF. The DNA of the CDR3 is TGTGCCAGCAGCAAGAGACAGGGGATAAGCACCGGGGAGCTGTTTTTT. The full variable domain, rest sourced from reference TRBV5-4 and TRBJ2-2, is ETGVTQSPTHLIKTRGQQVTLRCSSQSGHNTVSWYQQALGQGPQFIFQYYREEENGRGNFPPRFSGLQFPNYSSELNVNALELDDSALYLCASSKRQGISTGELFFGEGSRLTVL.

This chain links TRBV19 with TRBJ2-3; no reliable D call. Trimming left V 6 bases short and J 3 bases short, with 10 bases between. Germline V gene lookup returns CDR1 LNHDA and CDR2 SQIVND (reference sequence). The CDR3 covers 13 residues. CDR3 DNA sequence: TGTGCCAGTAGGGGCAGTTCGACAGATACGCAGTATTTT. Its protein product is CASRGSSTDTQYF.

The chain employs TRBV29-1 and TRBJ2-3, with TRBD1 matching over 8 bases. Germline CDR1 reads SQVTM; CDR2 reads ANQGSEA. This CDR3 has 13 amino acids. Germline trimming cut 3 bases from V and 2 bases from J; bases unmatched to any gene: 1. CDR3 amino acids: CSVDRGHTDTQYF. In DNA form, the CDR3 reads TGCAGCGTTGACAGGGGGCACACAGATACGCAGTATTTT.

The chain's CDR3 is CASSFTSGSGSTDTQYF. CDR3 sequence (DNA): TGTGCCAGTAGTTTCACTAGCGGGAGCGGGTCAACAGATACGCAGTATTTT. The V gene is TRBV19, the J gene TRBJ2-3; 11 bases align to TRBD2. Germline V lookup: CDR1 LNHDA, CDR2 SQIVND (reference sequence). This CDR3 contains 17 residues. V was pared by 5 bases and J by 3 bases, with 10 bases of the junction left unmatched. Combining the CDR3 with reference TRBV19 and TRBJ2-3 gives the whole variable domain DGGITQSPKYLFRKEGQNVTLSCEQNLNHDAMYWYRQDPGQGLRLIYYSQIVNDFQKGDIAEGYSVSREKKESFPLTVTSAQKNPTAFYLCASSFTSGSGSTDTQYFGPGTRLTVL.

V usage is TRBV5-1 and J usage is TRBJ2-7; D remains ambiguous. The V gene's germline CDR1 is SGHRS and CDR2 YFSETQ. V was pared by 2 bases and J by 2 bases, with 8 bases between. The CDR3 has 13 residues. The CDR3 DNA sequence: TGCGCCAGCAGCTTAAATCCGGCCTACGAGCAGTACGTC. Its translation: CASSLNPAYEQYV.

The rearrangement joins TRBV18 to TRBJ1-1, with 10 bases aligning to TRBD1. There are 15 residues in the CDR3. Germline assignment: CDR1 KGHSH and CDR2 LQKENI. The V and J ends lost 6 bases and 4 bases, in that order; junction bases with no gene match: 8. The CDR3 DNA follows: TGTGCCAGCTCTCCCGGGACAGGGGATAGCACTGAAGCTTTCTTT. Translation gives CASSPGTGDSTEAFF.

The chain combines TRBV7-8 with TRBJ2-3, with 8 bases identical to TRBD1. The germline V gene encodes CDR1 SGHVS and CDR2 FQNEAQ. V lost 5 bases to trimming and J lost 0 bases; unmatched junction nucleotides: 7. The CDR3 covers 16 residues. This chain's CDR3 is CASSPRTGQSTDTQYF. The CDR3 bases are TGTGCCAGCAGCCCCAGGACAGGGCAAAGCACAGATACGCAGTATTTT.

In DNA form, the CDR3 reads TGTGCCAGCAGTTGGGGACTAGCGGGACCCTACGAGCAGTACTTC. It encodes CASSWGLAGPYEQYF. The genes are TRBV28 and TRBJ2-7; 13 bases map to TRBD2. The germline gives CDR1 MDHEN, CDR2 SYDVKM. V shed 4 bases, J shed 2 bases, and the junction held 2 bases outside the gene matches. The CDR3 has 15 residues.

This rearrangement joins TRBV28 to TRBJ2-4; 7 bases fit TRBD1. Germline loops: CDR1 MDHEN, CDR2 SYDVKM. The CDR3 extends over 18 amino acids. With 7 bases clipped from V and 1 base from J, the junction kept 16 bases outside the gene matches. The CDR3 sequence: CASISDRERFLAKNIQYF. CDR3 sequence (DNA): TGTGCCAGCATCTCAGACAGGGAAAGGTTTTTGGCCAAAAACATTCAGTACTTC.

The J gene is TRBJ2-7, the V gene TRBV28; possibly TRBD1 for D (6 bases). Trimming took off 6 bases at V and 0 bases at J, with 15 bases between the two ends. From germline, CDR1 is MDHEN and CDR2 SYDVKM. This CDR3 has 15 amino acids. The CDR3 loop reads CASSETGRSSYEQYF. As DNA, the CDR3 is TGTGCCAGCAGCGAGACAGGTAGGAGCTCCTACGAGCAGTACTTC.

This clone came up a few times. This rearrangement joins TRBV2 to TRBJ1-5; the match to TRBD1 covers 7 bases. The trim removed 5 bases at V and 0 bases at J, leaving 4 bases unmatched. Germline values: CDR1 SNHLY, CDR2 FYNNEI. CDR3 size: 15 residues. CDR3 loop: CASSQGQNSNQPQHF. Written as DNA, the CDR3 is TGTGCCAGCAGTCAGGGACAGAATAGCAATCAGCCCCAGCATTTT.

The rearrangement uses TRBV7-8 and TRBJ1-1, with 7 bases matching TRBD1. Germline CDR1 is SGHVS and CDR2 is FQNEAQ. The CDR3 covers 17 residues. After removal of 1 base from V and 0 bases from J, the junction contained 8 bases not matched to a gene. CDR3 sequence: CASSLVVGGGVNTEAFF. CDR3 DNA sequence: TGTGCCAGCAGCTTAGTCGTAGGGGGCGGCGTGAACACTGAAGCTTTCTTT.

The chain joins TRBV5-6 to TRBJ1-2; 11 bases match TRBD1. Unmatched junction bases numbered 6, after V lost 4 bases and J lost 4 bases. CDR1 is SGHDT and CDR2 is YYEEEE in the germline V gene. The CDR3 extends over 15 amino acids. Here the CDR3 reads CASSIGQGARYGYTF. The DNA of the CDR3 is TGTGCCAGCAGCATAGGACAGGGGGCTCGCTATGGCTACACCTTC.

The rearrangement links TRBV11-2 to TRBJ1-5, with TRBD1 identical over 8 bases. The CDR3 covers 15 residues. With 5 bases clipped from V and 3 bases from J, the junction kept 6 bases outside the gene matches. Germline values: CDR1 SGHAT, CDR2 FQNNGV. The CDR3 reads CASSPGQGPNQPQHF. The CDR3 bases are TGTGCCAGCAGCCCCGGACAGGGTCCCAATCAGCCCCAGCATTTT. The whole variable domain, remainder taken from reference TRBV11-2 and TRBJ1-5, is EAGVAQSPRYKIIEKRQSVAFWCNPISGHATLYWYQQILGQGPKLLIQFQNNGVVDDSQLPKDRFSAERLKGVDSTLKIQPAKLEDSAVYLCASSPGQGPNQPQHFGDGTRLSIL.

The gene calls are TRBV5-1 and TRBJ1-1; 8 positions match TRBD1. CDR1 and CDR2 from the germline V gene are SGHRS and YFSETQ. V lost 4 bases, J lost 3 bases, and 2 bases stayed unmatched. This CDR3 spans 13 amino acids. CDR3 DNA: TGCGCCAGCAGCGCAGGGGGCTACACTGAAGCTTTCTTT. Amino acids: CASSAGGYTEAFF.

The CDR3 spells CASSLGSGALNEQFF. CDR3 nucleotide sequence: TGCGCCAGCAGCTTGGGGAGTGGGGCTCTGAATGAGCAGTTCTTC. The rearrangement links TRBV5-1 to TRBJ2-1, with a weak D call TRBD1 (5 bases). Between the trimmed V and J ends, which lost 0 bases and 7 bases, there was a span of 14 bases. The CDR3 runs 15 residues. Germline V gene lookup returns CDR1 SGHRS and CDR2 YFSETQ.